Following are 32 T cell receptor beta chains from one sample sequenced in a study of spatial heterogeneity in lung cancer. From the 5' RACE reads, TCRdb called clonotypes with MiXCR, one entry per CDR3 protein. The sample has 24,000 or so distinct CDR3 sequences; around 9.2% are singletons. The antigens for these receptors are not known. As to time point: sample taken at primary tumor resection. Study-wide results and limits: The study found that expanded intratumoral alpha and beta TCR counts tracked tumor mutation counts.

This sample comprised lung tumor tissue, obtained at surgery. These receptors were obtained from a male donor with early-stage non-small cell lung cancer.

This clonotype was seen more than once but under ten times. The chain links TRBV20-1 to TRBJ2-3, with 10 bases that match TRBD2. Germline trimming cut 6 bases from V and 5 bases from J; bases unmatched to any gene: 14. The CDR3 is made up of 16 amino acids. Germline values: CDR1 DFQATT, CDR2 SNEGSKA (reference sequence). CDR3 sequence: CSAERNRRLAGDTQYF. DNA for the CDR3: TGCAGTGCCGAGCGAAACCGAAGACTAGCGGGAGATACGCAGTATTTT.

In its sample, this clonotype ranks as medium-sized. The V and J genes are TRBV5-4 and TRBJ2-5; D is possibly TRBD1 (5 bases). The length of the CDR3 is 13 residues. Germline assignment: CDR1 SGHNT and CDR2 YYREEE (reference sequence). V was trimmed by 7 bases and J by 1 base, leaving 11 bases between them. Here the CDR3 DNA reads TGTGCCAGCGGCCCAGGGATCCAAGAGACCCAGTACTTC. It codes for CASGPGIQETQYF.

This clonotype was observed a few times. The chain recombines TRBV29-1 with TRBJ2-3; tentatively, D is TRBD2 (5 bases). V was shortened by 3 bases and J by 1 base, with 8 bases between the two germline ends. CDR1 is SQVTM and CDR2 is ANQGSEA in the germline V gene. The CDR3 runs to 13 residues. The CDR3 nucleotides are TGCAGCGTTGATGAGGGCGGCACAGATACGCAGTATTTT. Translated: CSVDEGGTDTQYF.

This clonotype showed up many times. V gene TRBV14 combines with J gene TRBJ2-5, with no clear D. Per the germline V gene, CDR1 is SGHDN and CDR2 is FVKESK. The CDR3 is 16 residues long. Trimming took 0 bases from V and 1 from J, leaving 12 bases between them. CDR3 sequence reads: CASSQEASVTQETQYF. Written as DNA, the CDR3 is TGTGCCAGCAGCCAAGAAGCGTCGGTGACCCAAGAGACCCAGTACTTC.

This clonotype came up a few times. V usage is TRBV13 and J usage is TRBJ1-2, with D possibly matching TRBD1 (5 bases). The CDR3 runs 17 residues. V was trimmed by 1 base and J by 4 bases, leaving 19 bases between them. Germline loops: CDR1 PRHDT, CDR2 FYEKMQ (reference sequence). CDR3 protein: CASSLAGTSAGLYGYTF. The CDR3 DNA reads as TGTGCCAGCAGCTTAGCCGGGACTTCTGCGGGGCTCTATGGCTACACCTTC. The variable domain in full, completed from reference TRBV13 and TRBJ1-2, reads AAGVIQSPRHLIKEKRETATLKCYPIPRHDTVYWYQQGPGQDPQFLISFYEKMQSDKGSIPDRFSAQQFSDYHSELNMSSLELGDSALYFCASSLAGTSAGLYGYTFGSGTRLTVV.

The sample holds a few counts of this clonotype. This chain links TRBV15 with TRBJ1-1; no firm D call. This CDR3 region has 15 residues. V lost 0 bases, J lost 0 bases, and 8 bases lay in between. Germline CDR1 reads LNHNV; CDR2 reads YYDKDF (reference sequence). This CDR3 reads CATSRERVMNTEAFF. CDR3 in DNA: TGTGCCACCAGCAGAGAGAGGGTCATGAACACTGAAGCTTTCTTT.

This clonotype was observed at least ten times. The V call is TRBV29-1, the J call TRBJ2-3; 7 bases agree with TRBD2. J lost 1 base, V lost 7 bases, and 11 bases had no gene match. The CDR3 totals 15 residues. Germline loops: CDR1 SQVTM, CDR2 ANQGSEA. In DNA form, the CDR3 reads TGCAGCGCCCGCGGGGCTAGCGGCCGCACAGATACGCAGTATTTT. It is translated as CSARGASGRTDTQYF.

This clonotype was counted many times. The rearrangement joins TRBV7-9 to TRBJ2-7; D possibly corresponds to TRBD2 (5 bases). Germline V gives CDR1 SEHNR, CDR2 FQNEAQ (reference sequence). V shed 5 bases and J shed 7 bases, with 15 bases lying between them. CDR3 length: 13 residues. CDR3 bases: TGTGCCAGCAGCCCAGGCGGGTTACGAGAGCAGTACTTC. Translating it yields CASSPGGLREQYF.

This clonotype was seen only a few times. This sequence may be a read error, since a much larger clone differs from it by one base. The chain combines TRBV2 with TRBJ2-5; TRBD1 aligns across 7 bases. This CDR3 comprises 11 residues. Germline CDR1 is SNHLY and CDR2 is FYNNEI. DNA of the CDR3: TGCGTCAGGGGGTGGCAAGAGACCCAGTACTTC. Protein product: CVRGWQETQYF.

The genes are TRBV27 and TRBJ2-1; 7 bases line up with TRBD1. This CDR3 has 13 amino acids. Trimming cost V 5 bases and J 9 bases; bases outside gene matches: 7. Germline loops: CDR1 MNHEY, CDR2 SMNVEV (reference sequence). The CDR3, as DNA: TGTGCCAGCAGTCCACAGGGGATTCGTGAGCAGTTCTTC. This translates into CASSPQGIREQFF.

As for this clonotype: This could be a read error, since a much larger clone is one nucleotide away. The chain has TRBV7-9 and TRBJ2-3, with a tentative D call TRBD2 (6 bases). The CDR3 covers 15 residues. Trimming removed 4 bases at V and 2 bases at J, with 13 bases between. Germline CDR1 SEHNR, CDR2 FQNEAQ (reference sequence). As DNA, the CDR3 is TGTGCCAGCAGCTGGCAGGCTAGCGACACAGATACGCAGTATTTT. This sequence encodes CASSWQASDTDTQYF.

In this sample, this clonotype is medium-sized. V gene TRBV20-1 combines with J gene TRBJ1-2; D gene uncertain. The germline V gene encodes CDR1 DFQATT and CDR2 SNEGSKA (reference sequence). Trimming cost V 1 base and J 4 bases, with 13 bases left between them. This CDR3 has 14 amino acids. The CDR3 spells CSARGAEPAYGYTF. The CDR3 DNA sequence: TGCAGTGCTAGAGGCGCAGAACCTGCCTATGGCTACACCTTC.

The chain recombines TRBV25-1 with TRBJ2-7; tentatively, D is TRBD2 (5 bases). The CDR3 length is 14 residues. Germline V gives CDR1 MGHDK, CDR2 SYGVNS. Trimming took off 4 bases at V and 5 bases at J, with 15 bases between the two ends. The CDR3 sequence is CASSVVGPRDEQYF. DNA for the CDR3: TGTGCCAGCAGTGTTGTGGGTCCGAGGGACGAGCAGTACTTC.

This clonotype has just a few counts. The V call is TRBV11-2, the J call TRBJ2-3, with 9 nucleotides matching TRBD2. CDR1 and CDR2 from the germline V gene are SGHAT and FQNNGV. The ends lost 3 bases at V and 2 bases at J; junction bases unmatched: 9. The length of the CDR3 is 17 residues. The CDR3 DNA reads as TGTGCCAGCAGCTTGAGCCTCATAGCGGGAGTCACAGATACGCAGTATTTT. Protein sequence: CASSLSLIAGVTDTQYF.

This clonotype was picked up many times. This rearrangement joins TRBV20-1 to TRBJ2-3, with 14 bases identical to TRBD2. The CDR3 is made up of 15 amino acids. Germline CDR1 DFQATT, CDR2 SNEGSKA (reference sequence). The junction had 8 bases not matched to a gene; V was cut back by 6 bases and J by 6 bases. The CDR3 DNA reads TGCAGTGCCCAGACTAGCGGGGGGGCATTTGATACGCAGTATTTT. It yields the protein CSAQTSGGAFDTQYF.

The sample holds many counts of this clonotype. The chain recombines TRBV7-3 with TRBJ2-5; TRBD2 agrees at 8 bases. The germline gives CDR1 SGHTA, CDR2 FQGTGA. This CDR3 spans 16 amino acids. Trimming removed 2 bases from V and 4 bases from J; junction bases left unmatched: 9. The CDR3: CASSLGIEAGGETQYF. The CDR3, as DNA: TGTGCCAGCAGCTTAGGTATTGAGGCGGGAGGAGAGACCCAGTACTTC. The full variable domain, with the rest looked up from reference TRBV7-3 and TRBJ2-5, is GAGVSQTPSNKVTEKGKYVELRCDPISGHTALYWYRQSLGQGPEFLIYFQGTGAADDSGLPNDRFFAVRPEGSVSTLKIQRTERGDSAVYLCASSLGIEAGGETQYFGPGTRLLVL.

The V call is TRBV6-2 or TRBV6-3, the J call TRBJ2-4, with D maybe TRBD1 (6 bases). This CDR3 contains 19 residues. The germline V gene has CDR1 MNHEY and CDR2 SVGEGT. Trimming pared 0 bases from V and 1 base from J, leaving 19 bases between. CDR3 in DNA: TGTGCCAGCAGTTACTCGGCAGGGGAAGTCTTAAGGGCCAAAAACATTCAGTACTTC. It encodes CASSYSAGEVLRAKNIQYF.

This clonotype was counted a few times. The chain couples TRBV30 to TRBJ2-7; no clear D. Trimming took off 5 bases at V and 5 bases at J, with 10 bases between the two ends. CDR1 and CDR2 from the germline V gene are GTSNPN and SVGIG (reference sequence). The CDR3 has 11 residues. DNA for the CDR3: TGTGCCTGGGGACGTTATGACGAGCAGTACTTC. Protein product: CAWGRYDEQYF.

The chain has TRBV28 and TRBJ2-5, with a possible D match to TRBD2 (6 bases). Germline V lookup: CDR1 MDHEN, CDR2 SYDVKM. Trimming left V 3 bases short and J 5 bases short, with 22 bases between. This CDR3 region has 17 residues. Here the CDR3 reads CASSLWVKSYGGETQYF. The CDR3, as DNA: TGTGCCAGCAGTTTGTGGGTGAAAAGCTATGGGGGGGAGACCCAGTACTTC. Complete variable domain (other parts from reference TRBV28 and TRBJ2-5): DVKVTQSSRYLVKRTGEKVFLECVQDMDHENMFWYRQDPGLGLRLIYFSYDVKMKEKGDIPEGYSVSREKKERFSLILESASTNQTSMYLCASSLWVKSYGGETQYFGPGTRLLVL.

This clonotype was recorded at least ten times. The V and J genes are TRBV7-2 and TRBJ1-3, with 8 nucleotides matching TRBD1. CDR1 and CDR2 (germline): SGHTA, FQGNSA. This CDR3 comprises 15 residues. V dropped 3 bases and J dropped 2; count of bases not matched to a gene: 3. CDR3 nucleotides: TGTGCCAGCAGCTTCGGACAGGGCACTGGAAACACCATATATTTT. Translation gives CASSFGQGTGNTIYF.

This clonotype was seen at least ten times. The chain links TRBV28 to TRBJ1-2, with D unclear. The CDR3 runs 11 residues. Germline V gene data show CDR1 as MDHEN and CDR2 as SYDVKM. V was pared by 3 bases and J by 8 bases, with 7 bases between. The CDR3 loop reads CASSFSAGYTF. The CDR3 DNA follows: TGTGCCAGCAGTTTCTCTGCGGGCTACACCTTC.

The sample holds many counts of this clonotype. The CDR3: CSASPTSGRIGEQFF. The CDR3 DNA sequence: TGCAGTGCTAGTCCCACTAGCGGGAGGATAGGTGAGCAGTTCTTC. The rearrangement uses TRBV20-1 and TRBJ2-1; 12 nucleotides agree with TRBD2. CDR1 and CDR2 (germline): DFQATT, SNEGSKA (reference sequence). V gave up 3 bases and J gave up 9 bases; unmatched junction bases: 9. The CDR3 covers 15 residues.

This clonotype appeared many times. CDR3 residues: CASSWAAGGSTDTQYF. Here the CDR3 DNA reads TGTGCCAGCAGCTGGGCGGCGGGGGGAAGCACAGATACGCAGTATTTT. The chain links TRBV7-8 to TRBJ2-3; 8 bases align to TRBD2. The CDR3 covers 16 residues. V lost 4 bases and J lost 0; bases outside the gene matches: 6. Germline V CDR1 and CDR2: SGHVS, FQNEAQ.

This clonotype came up many times. The chain combines TRBV11-2 with TRBJ2-5; D remains ambiguous. Trimming removed 1 base from V and 1 base from J, with 4 bases in between. CDR3 size: 13 residues. The V gene's germline CDR1 is SGHAT and CDR2 FQNNGV. In DNA, the CDR3 is TGTGCCAGCAGCTTAGCGGTCCAAGAGACCCAGTACTTC. As protein: CASSLAVQETQYF. The whole variable domain, remainder taken from reference TRBV11-2 and TRBJ2-5, is EAGVAQSPRYKIIEKRQSVAFWCNPISGHATLYWYQQILGQGPKLLIQFQNNGVVDDSQLPKDRFSAERLKGVDSTLKIQPAKLEDSAVYLCASSLAVQETQYFGPGTRLLVL.

Concerning this clonotype itself: A much bigger clone sits one base away, suggesting this may be a read error. This chain links TRBV4-3 with TRBJ2-3; TRBD1 aligns across 8 bases. V shed 1 base and J 6 bases; nucleotides not matched to a gene: 9. The CDR3 is 16 residues long. Germline V gene lookup returns CDR1 LGHNA and CDR2 YSLEER. CDR3 in amino acids: CASSQGETGARDTQYF. The CDR3 region has the DNA TGCGCCAGCAGCCAAGGCGAGACAGGGGCGAGGGATACGCAGTATTTT.

This clonotype occurred many times. The chain couples TRBV2 to TRBJ1-2, with 7 nucleotides matching TRBD1. V was pared by 4 bases and J by 4 bases, with 3 bases of the junction left unmatched. The germline gives CDR1 SNHLY, CDR2 FYNNEI. CDR3 length: 13 amino acids. The CDR3 here is CASSVTGSYGYTF. The CDR3 nucleotides read TGTGCCAGCAGTGTGACAGGGTCCTATGGCTACACCTTC.

In its sample, this clonotype was seen many times. The J gene is TRBJ2-1, the V gene TRBV29-1; 9 positions match TRBD1. CDR3 length equals 13 residues. The germline CDR1 and CDR2 sequences are SQVTM and ANQGSEA. Unmatched junction bases numbered 1, after V lost 1 base and J lost 6 bases. The CDR3: CSVEGDRVNEQFF. CDR3 sequence (DNA): TGCAGCGTTGAAGGGGACAGGGTCAATGAGCAGTTCTTC.

This clonotype was seen ten or more times. The chain recombines TRBV12-3 or TRBV12-4 with TRBJ1-2; D is undetermined. CDR3 length: 13 amino acids. V was trimmed by 1 base and J by 2 bases, leaving 5 bases between them. CDR3 loop: CASSLEQNYGYTF. DNA for the CDR3: TGTGCCAGCAGTTTAGAGCAAAACTATGGCTACACCTTC.

This clonotype appeared many times. The rearrangement uses TRBV7-2 and TRBJ2-3; 8 bases agree with TRBD1. The V gene's germline CDR1 is SGHTA and CDR2 FQGNSA. This CDR3 contains 13 residues. Losses at the gene ends were 5 bases for V and 6 bases for J; bases not matched to a gene: 4. The DNA of the CDR3 is TGTGCCAGCAGCATGGACAGGGCCGATACGCAGTATTTT. This translates into CASSMDRADTQYF.

This clonotype was detected ten times or more. The CDR3 spells CSVVPKFGTAFTYEQYF. DNA of the CDR3: TGCAGCGTTGTGCCTAAATTCGGGACAGCTTTTACCTACGAGCAGTACTTC. The genes are TRBV29-1 and TRBJ2-7; 7 positions match TRBD1. V gave up 4 bases and J gave up 2 bases; unmatched junction bases: 17. The CDR3 totals 17 residues. Per the germline V gene, CDR1 is SQVTM and CDR2 is ANQGSEA.

The chain joins TRBV18 to TRBJ1-5; D remains unclear. Trimming pared 3 bases from V and 4 bases from J, leaving 7 bases between. Germline lookup yields CDR1 KGHSH and CDR2 LQKENI. CDR3 length equals 13 residues. This chain's CDR3 is CASSPAVNQPQHF. CDR3 DNA: TGTGCCAGCTCACCGGCGGTTAATCAGCCCCAGCATTTT. Variable domain in full (rest from reference TRBV18 and TRBJ1-5): NAGVMQNPRHLVRRRGQEARLRCSPMKGHSHVYWYRQLPEEGLKFMVYLQKENIIDESGMPKERFSAEFPKEGPSILRIQQVVRGDSAAYFCASSPAVNQPQHFGDGTRLSIL.

This chain links TRBV27 with TRBJ2-7, with 9 bases fitting TRBD2. The CDR3 runs 16 residues. V lost 2 bases and J lost 4; bases outside the gene matches: 9. The germline gives CDR1 MNHEY, CDR2 SMNVEV (reference sequence). CDR3 DNA: TGTGCCAGCAGTTTAAGGCTAGCGGGACCTCAATACGAGCAGTACTTC. Translation gives CASSLRLAGPQYEQYF.